This TCR beta chain was documented in a study of T-cell memory formation after mild COVID-19. As for the study in general: TCR clusters were mostly confined to one donor each. Study-wide points: Clones that contracted from day 15 to 85 were balanced CD4/CD8, while later expanders leaned CD4+. Certain responding clones were present in pre-infection memory, suggesting participation of cross-reactive memory. Contracting clones localized mainly to CM and EM when CD4+ and mainly to EMRA when CD8+.

The CDR3 spans 14 residues. The V end was cut by 0 bases, the J end by 5 bases, with 10 bases between. In germline, CDR1 is MNHEY, CDR2 SVGAGI. This clonotype has ten or more counts. The antigen is not known. Using its own MiXCR run on the 5' RACE reads, TCRdb lists one record per CDR3 protein. The profile shows fewer than 250,000 distinct CDR3 sequences, 15% of them singletons. The TCR comes from an adult woman who had mild COVID-19 (a few samples of this study predate the infection). Cell type and time point are not known. V and J are TRBV6-5 and TRBJ1-1, with a tentative D call TRBD1 (5 bases). Sequencing input: PBMCs or a T cell subset sorted from them (not recorded which). CDR3 nucleotides: TGTGCCAGCAGTTACTCGCCAGGGAGGACTGAAGCTTTCTTT. This gives the protein CASSYSPGRTEAFF.